The source of this T cell receptor beta chain is a study of OX40 agonist ivuxolimab in advanced cancers. Study-level information: Every 2 weeks, patients got intravenous ivuxolimab at one of six dose levels (0.01-10 mg/kg). At around 81% male, the cohort had a mean age of about 60 years, ranging from roughly 20 to 85.

Data came from immunoSEQ multiplex PCR; TCRdb stores just in-frame clones and leaves some out. This sample yields around 66,000 clones, of which 80% to 85% are seen a single time; around 4.5% belongs to the top ten. Study-level points and caveats: Low normalized clonal expansion also occurred in some nonresponding patients.

Note on this clone: The antigen is not known.

In germline, CDR1 is SGHRS, CDR2 YFSETQ. This CDR3 is built from 15 residues. V was pared by 1 base and J by 1 base, with 4 bases of the junction left unmatched. Autoimmune disease history or systemic immunosuppression led to patient exclusion. The chain links TRBV5-1 to TRBJ2-7, with TRBD1 matching 8 bases. Sequencing was performed on CD4+ or CD8+ T cells sorted from blood, taken in a trial of the OX40 agonist ivuxolimab. The receptor's source is an adult with an advanced solid tumor such as melanoma, head and neck, liver or kidney cancer. The CDR3 loop reads CASSLQGAGSYEQYF. DNA of the CDR3: TGCGCCAGCAGCTTGCAGGGGGCTGGATCCTACGAGCAGTACTTC.